The present TCR beta chain was sequenced within a study of CD8+CD57+ T cells in acquired aplastic anemia. Study findings and constraints: The CD8+ Simpson's diversity of patients and controls was not significantly different. Patients and controls shared nearly 30 CD8+ CDR3 sequences, which appeared highly expressed in patients and within their immunodominant clones.

This clonotype was counted once. Its cognate antigen is unknown. CD8+CD57+ cell expansion had been shown by flow cytometry in patients chosen for sequencing. Untreated patients provided the blood samples, with no therapy given before sampling. TCR beta VDJ and CDR3 profiling used genomic DNA as template. TCRdb redid the calling of the reads with MiXCR, one entry per CDR3 protein. The repertoire has some 200,000 distinct CDR3 sequences, around 49% of them found once; the top ten carry just under 20%. The germline V gene encodes CDR1 LNHNV and CDR2 YYDKDF (reference sequence). Trimming cost V 1 base and J 5 bases, with 12 bases left between them. The CDR3 contains 14 residues.

V gene TRBV15 combines with J gene TRBJ2-7; D possibly corresponds to TRBD2 (5 bases). The clonotype originates from a human donor with aplastic anemia. The sequenced sample consisted of sorted CD4+, CD8+, or CD8+CD57+ T cells (not recorded which) from PBMCs. CDR3 protein: CATSRGVRADEQYF. The DNA for the CDR3 is TGTGCCACCAGCAGAGGAGTGAGGGCGGACGAGCAGTACTTC.